A single sample gave rise to the 20 T cell receptor beta chains below, sequenced in a study of blood T cell repertoires in COVID-19 (dated by TCRdb to about 2020). Preparation of the library involved the immunoSEQ multiplex PCR assay. TCRdb provides this immuneACCESS table in a form limited to in-frame rearrangements. Some clones are lacking; in checked studies, under half of them reflect an unresolved V gene, and why the rest are absent is not known. For this sample the table gives over 50,000 clones, of which around 85% were detected only once. The ten top clones hold about 15% of the sample. Specimen: peripheral blood. The receptors come from a human donor in a cohort sampled during active COVID-19.

The CDR3 bases are TGTGCCAGCAGTTTGACAGCGGGGTTAGCCAAAAACATTCAGTACTTC. It translates to CASSLTAGLAKNIQYF. The chain recombines TRBV28 with TRBJ2-4; the match to TRBD2 covers 7 bases. CDR3 length equals 16 residues. In germline, CDR1 is MDHEN, CDR2 SYDVKM. The ends lost 3 bases at V and 0 bases at J; junction bases unmatched: 5.

This sequence joins TRBV28 and TRBJ2-1; maybe TRBD2 (5 bases). There are 15 residues in the CDR3. Germline lookup yields CDR1 MDHEN and CDR2 SYDVKM. V was shortened by 6 bases and J by 3 bases, with 15 bases between the two germline ends. The CDR3 nucleotides are TGTGCCAGCAGCGGACGGGAAAAAAGCTACAATGAGCAGTTCTTC. This sequence encodes CASSGREKSYNEQFF.

The J gene is TRBJ2-3, the V gene TRBV11-2; the match to TRBD2 covers 8 bases. This CDR3 has 17 residues. Trimming cost V 1 base and J 1 base; bases outside gene matches: 7. CDR1 SGHAT and CDR2 FQNNGV come from the germline V gene. The CDR3 reads CASSLVGSGSRTDTQYF. As DNA, the CDR3 is TGTGCCAGCAGCTTAGTGGGCAGCGGGAGTCGCACAGATACGCAGTATTTT.

As DNA, the CDR3 is TGTGCCAGCAGTTTCCCGGGACTAGCGGGTCTAGACGGGGAGCTGTTTTTT. It codes for CASSFPGLAGLDGELFF. The chain employs TRBV6-2 or TRBV6-3 and TRBJ2-2; 12 bases map to TRBD2. This CDR3 is 17 amino acids long. Germline V gives CDR1 MNHEY, CDR2 SVGEGT. V lost 4 bases and J lost 7; bases outside the gene matches: 10.

The chain carries TRBV3-1 (or the pseudogene TRBV3-2) and TRBJ1-5; possibly TRBD1 for D (5 bases). This CDR3 spans 15 amino acids. The V end lost 6 bases, the J end lost 4 bases, and 16 bases lay between the germline ends. Germline V gives CDR1 LGHDT, CDR2 YNNKEL (reference sequence). The CDR3 nucleotides are TGTGCCAGCAGTAGGGGATCGGGCGGAAATCAGCCCCAGCATTTT. Amino acid sequence: CASSRGSGGNQPQHF.

The chain uses TRBV18 and TRBJ2-7; D ambiguous. V was cut by 3 bases and J by 3 bases, with 15 bases left in between. The CDR3 contains 15 residues. Looked up from germline, CDR1 is KGHSH and CDR2 is LQKENI. The CDR3 DNA follows: TGTGCCAGCTCACCGGCTGATGGAGTACTCTACGAGCAGTACTTC. Encoded protein: CASSPADGVLYEQYF.

This chain connects TRBV5-1 to TRBJ2-5; perhaps TRBD2 as D (5 bases). This CDR3 has 13 residues. V shed 4 bases and J shed 5 bases, with 12 bases lying between them. Looked up from germline, CDR1 is SGHRS and CDR2 is YFSETQ. DNA for the CDR3: TGCGCCAGCAGCGCGGACTGGCGGGAGACCCAGTACTTC. This sequence encodes CASSADWRETQYF.

The chain is built from TRBV3-1 (or the pseudogene TRBV3-2) and TRBJ1-2, with 7 bases fitting TRBD1. V lost 4 bases to trimming and J lost 8 bases; unmatched junction nucleotides: 4. The CDR3 extends over 12 amino acids. Germline CDR1 reads LGHDT; CDR2 reads YNNKEL (reference sequence). CDR3 bases: TGTGCCAGCAGCCCGACAGGGCGAGGCTACACCTTC. It codes for CASSPTGRGYTF.

The rearrangement uses TRBV11-2 and TRBJ2-7, with 8 bases lining up with TRBD1. The CDR3 extends over 15 amino acids. Looked up from germline, CDR1 is SGHAT and CDR2 is FQNNGV. Trimming removed 4 bases from V and 6 bases from J; junction bases left unmatched: 11. In nucleotides, the CDR3 is TGTGCCAGCAGCTCTAGGACAGGGCGCTTTAGCGAGCAGTACTTC. It encodes CASSSRTGRFSEQYF.

The V call is TRBV11-2, the J call TRBJ2-2; TRBD2 aligns across 9 bases. The CDR3 length is 16 residues. The germline V gene encodes CDR1 SGHAT and CDR2 FQNNGV. V lost 3 bases, J lost 4 bases, and 6 bases stayed unmatched. This chain's CDR3 is CASSFRTSATTGELFF. The CDR3 nucleotides are TGTGCCAGCAGCTTCCGGACTAGCGCCACCACCGGGGAGCTGTTTTTT.

This clone showed up just once. This chain joins TRBV15 and TRBJ1-6; 7 positions match TRBD1. The germline CDR1 and CDR2 sequences are LNHNV and YYDKDF (reference sequence). The V gene end was trimmed by 0 bases and the J gene end by 8 bases; junction bases not matched to a gene: 7. This CDR3 spans 16 amino acids. CDR3 protein: CATSRDTDRVYSPLHF. DNA of the CDR3: TGTGCCACCAGCAGAGATACCGACAGGGTTTATTCACCCCTCCACTTT.

V usage is TRBV2 and J usage is TRBJ2-7; 9 bases match TRBD2. Germline values: CDR1 SNHLY, CDR2 FYNNEI. This CDR3 is built from 13 residues. Losses at the gene ends were 6 bases for V and 2 bases for J; bases not matched to a gene: 2. The CDR3 DNA follows: TGTGCCAGCAGGGCTAGCGGGGCCTACGAGCAGTACTTC. Translated: CASRASGAYEQYF.

The V gene is TRBV16, the J gene TRBJ2-7; TRBD2 is a possible D gene (6 bases). This CDR3 has 13 amino acids. Germline CDR1 KGHSY, CDR2 FQNENV. Trimming stripped 1 base from V and 5 bases from J, with 9 bases between. CDR3 loop: CASSQLRGHEQYF. The DNA for the CDR3 is TGTGCCAGCAGCCAATTGCGGGGTCACGAGCAGTACTTC.

J is TRBJ2-3 and V is TRBV27, with 7 nucleotides matching TRBD2. V dropped 2 bases and J dropped 5; count of bases not matched to a gene: 7. The germline CDR1 and CDR2 sequences are MNHEY and SMNVEV (reference sequence). This CDR3 has 15 amino acids. CDR3 DNA sequence: TGTGCCAGCAGTTTAATATCTAGCGGAGTAGATACGCAGTATTTT. It yields the protein CASSLISSGVDTQYF.

This chain uses TRBV7-9 with TRBJ1-2; 8 nucleotides line up with TRBD1. The CDR3 is 14 amino acids. The junction had 6 bases not matched to a gene; V was cut back by 4 bases and J by 5 bases. The germline gives CDR1 SEHNR, CDR2 FQNEAQ (reference sequence). CDR3 coding DNA: TGTGCCAGCAGCTCTGGACAGGGATTTTATGGCTACACCTTC. Protein product: CASSSGQGFYGYTF.

The chain couples TRBV11-3 to TRBJ2-3, with 7 bases aligning to TRBD2. V was pared by 5 bases and J by 1 base, with 6 bases of the junction left unmatched. Germline CDR1 and CDR2: SGHNT and YENEEA. This CDR3 spans 15 amino acids. The CDR3 sequence is CASSPEGRGTDTQYF. The CDR3, as DNA: TGTGCCAGCAGCCCAGAGGGGAGGGGCACAGATACGCAGTATTTT.

The chain carries TRBV28 and TRBJ2-1; maybe TRBD2 (6 bases). Germline lookup yields CDR1 MDHEN and CDR2 SYDVKM. V lost 2 bases, J lost 10 bases, and 6 bases lay in between. The CDR3 has 11 amino acids. As DNA, the CDR3 is TGTGCCAGCAGTTTAGGAGGGGAGCAGTTCTTC. Protein product: CASSLGGEQFF.

V and J are TRBV7-2 and TRBJ2-3, with no clear D. Trimming shortened V by 5 bases and J by 2 bases, and 17 bases separated the two germline ends. Germline-derived CDR1 and CDR2 are SGHTA and FQGNSA. The CDR3 has 16 residues. The CDR3 coding sequence is TGTGCCAGCAGCCTAATCGCCGGCGGTTCCACAGATACGCAGTATTTT. Translating it yields CASSLIAGGSTDTQYF.

This chain connects TRBV15 to TRBJ2-5; 12 bases are a match to TRBD1. Germline CDR1 is LNHNV and CDR2 is YYDKDF (reference sequence). V lost 0 bases to trimming and J lost 5 bases; unmatched junction nucleotides: 13. The CDR3 extends over 19 amino acids. The CDR3 DNA follows: TGTGCCACCAGCAGAGATACGGCAGGGACAGGGGGCGCTCGGGAGACCCAGTACTTC. The encoded protein is CATSRDTAGTGGARETQYF.

The chain combines TRBV7-6 with TRBJ2-5; TRBD1 might be the D (6 bases). Germline V gene sequence: CDR1 SGHVS, CDR2 FNYEAQ. The CDR3 totals 15 residues. Trimming stripped 10 bases from V and 2 bases from J, with 20 bases between. CDR3 coding DNA: TGTGCCACCTCCCCCGCTACAGGGATTCAAGAGACCCAGTACTTC. This gives the protein CATSPATGIQETQYF.